This T cell receptor (beta chain) derives from a study of blood T cells in healthy people across ages. CDR3 size: 16 residues. Per germline, CDR1 SGHDN and CDR2 FVKESK. V lost 4 bases to trimming and J lost 5 bases; unmatched junction nucleotides: 12. Study-wide results and limits: A greater number of naive CD4+ cells and higher diversity distinguished long-lived donors from aged donors.

As concerns this clonotype: As yet, its antigen is unknown.

With a J-beta primer mix and a sample-barcoded 5' primer, a second PCR ran 7 to 11 cycles. TCRdb used MiXCR to reprocess the 5' RACE reads, holding one entry per CDR3 protein. The repertoire holds about 970,000 distinct CDR3 sequences, roughly 51% seen once, with about 21% in the top ten. J is TRBJ2-3 and V is TRBV14; 7 nucleotides align to TRBD2. The receptor was derived from a woman aged 55-70 years in good health. Sequencing used blood. The CDR3 sequence is CASSLRRIAGVDTQYF. The CDR3 DNA follows: TGTGCCAGCAGCCTTAGAAGGATCGCGGGGGTAGATACGCAGTATTTT.